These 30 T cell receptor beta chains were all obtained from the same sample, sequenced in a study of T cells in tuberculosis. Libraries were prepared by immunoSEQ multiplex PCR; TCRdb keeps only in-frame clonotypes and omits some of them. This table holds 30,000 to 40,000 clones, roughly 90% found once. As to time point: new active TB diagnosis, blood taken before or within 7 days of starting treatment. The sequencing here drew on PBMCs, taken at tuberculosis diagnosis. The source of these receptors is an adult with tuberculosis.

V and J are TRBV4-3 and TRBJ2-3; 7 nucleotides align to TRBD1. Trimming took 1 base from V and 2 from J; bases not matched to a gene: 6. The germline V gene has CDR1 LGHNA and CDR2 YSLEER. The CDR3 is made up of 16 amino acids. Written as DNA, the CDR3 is TGCGCCAGCAGCCAAGTTCGAGGGGGCCACACAGATACGCAGTATTTT. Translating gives CASSQVRGGHTDTQYF.

The CDR3, as DNA: TGTGCCTGGGGGGACACGAACACTGAAGCTTTCTTT. Translated: CAWGDTNTEAFF. The chain combines TRBV30 with TRBJ1-1; D perhaps matches TRBD1 (6 bases). V lost 5 bases and J lost 1, with 8 bases in between. Per the germline V gene, CDR1 is GTSNPN and CDR2 is SVGIG (reference sequence). CDR3 length: 12 amino acids. Together with reference TRBV30 and TRBJ1-1, the CDR3 gives the full variable domain: SQTIHQWPATLVQPVGSPLSLECTVEGTSNPNLYWYRQAAGRGLQLLFYSVGIGQISSEVPQNLSASRPQDRQFILSSKKLLLSDSGFYLCAWGDTNTEAFFGQGTRLTVV.

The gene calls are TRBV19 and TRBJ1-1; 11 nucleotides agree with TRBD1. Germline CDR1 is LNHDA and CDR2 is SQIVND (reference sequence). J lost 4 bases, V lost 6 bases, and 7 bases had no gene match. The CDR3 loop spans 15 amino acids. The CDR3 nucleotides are TGTGCCAGTAGATTCGCTGGGACAGGGGGCACTGAAGCTTTCTTT. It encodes CASRFAGTGGTEAFF.

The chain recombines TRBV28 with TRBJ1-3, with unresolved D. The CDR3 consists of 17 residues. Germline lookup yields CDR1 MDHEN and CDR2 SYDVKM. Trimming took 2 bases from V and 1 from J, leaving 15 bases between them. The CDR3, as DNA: TGTGCCAGCAGTTTAGCCATGAGGGTAGGGTCTGGAAACACCATATATTTT. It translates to CASSLAMRVGSGNTIYF.

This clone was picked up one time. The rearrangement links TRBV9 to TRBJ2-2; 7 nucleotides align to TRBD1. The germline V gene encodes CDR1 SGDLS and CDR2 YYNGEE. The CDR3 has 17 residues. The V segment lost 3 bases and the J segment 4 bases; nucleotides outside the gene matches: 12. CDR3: CASSALLRGPTTGELFF. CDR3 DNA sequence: TGTGCCAGCAGCGCCCTTCTAAGGGGGCCAACCACCGGGGAGCTGTTTTTT.

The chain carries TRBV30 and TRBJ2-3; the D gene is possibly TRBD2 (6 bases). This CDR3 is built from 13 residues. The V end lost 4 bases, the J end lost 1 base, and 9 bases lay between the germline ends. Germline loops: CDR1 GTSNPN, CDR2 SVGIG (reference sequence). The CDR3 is CAWKVAGTDTQYF. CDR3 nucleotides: TGTGCCTGGAAGGTAGCGGGCACAGATACGCAGTATTTT.

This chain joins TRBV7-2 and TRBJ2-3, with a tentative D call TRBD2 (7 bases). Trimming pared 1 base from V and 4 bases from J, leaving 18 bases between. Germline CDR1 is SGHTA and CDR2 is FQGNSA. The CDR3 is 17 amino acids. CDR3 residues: CASSLVPPGGLADTQYF. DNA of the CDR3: TGTGCCAGCAGCTTAGTTCCCCCCGGGGGGCTGGCAGATACGCAGTATTTT.

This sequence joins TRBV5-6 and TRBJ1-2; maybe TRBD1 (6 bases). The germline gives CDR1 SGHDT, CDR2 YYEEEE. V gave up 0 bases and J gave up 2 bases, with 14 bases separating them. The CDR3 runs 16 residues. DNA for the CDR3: TGTGCCAGCAGCTTGGCCGGTTTAGGGGGAAACTATGGCTACACCTTC. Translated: CASSLAGLGGNYGYTF.

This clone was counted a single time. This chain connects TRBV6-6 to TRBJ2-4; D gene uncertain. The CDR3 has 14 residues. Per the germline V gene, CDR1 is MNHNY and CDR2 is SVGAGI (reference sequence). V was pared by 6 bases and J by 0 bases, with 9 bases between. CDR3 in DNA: TGTGCCAGCAGCCAGGATCTAGCCAAAAACATTCAGTACTTC. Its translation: CASSQDLAKNIQYF.

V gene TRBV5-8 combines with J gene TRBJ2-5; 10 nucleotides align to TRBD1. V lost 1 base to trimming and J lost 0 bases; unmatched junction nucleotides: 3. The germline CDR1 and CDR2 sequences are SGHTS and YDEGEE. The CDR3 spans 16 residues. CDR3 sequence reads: CASSLKGQGYQETQYF. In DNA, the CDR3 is TGTGCCAGCAGCTTGAAGGGACAGGGGTACCAAGAGACCCAGTACTTC.

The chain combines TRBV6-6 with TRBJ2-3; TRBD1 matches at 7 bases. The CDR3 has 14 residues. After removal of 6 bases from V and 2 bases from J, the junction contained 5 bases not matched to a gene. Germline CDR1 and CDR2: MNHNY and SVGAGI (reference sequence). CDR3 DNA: TGTGCCAGCAGAGAGACAGGGACCACAGATACGCAGTATTTT. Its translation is CASRETGTTDTQYF.

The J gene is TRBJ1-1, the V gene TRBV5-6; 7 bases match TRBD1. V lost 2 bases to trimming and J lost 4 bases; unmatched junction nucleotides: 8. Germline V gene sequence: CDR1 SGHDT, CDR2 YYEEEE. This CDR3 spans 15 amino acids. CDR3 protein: CASSFLDRVGTEAFF. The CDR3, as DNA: TGTGCCAGCAGCTTTCTCGACAGGGTTGGCACTGAAGCTTTCTTT.

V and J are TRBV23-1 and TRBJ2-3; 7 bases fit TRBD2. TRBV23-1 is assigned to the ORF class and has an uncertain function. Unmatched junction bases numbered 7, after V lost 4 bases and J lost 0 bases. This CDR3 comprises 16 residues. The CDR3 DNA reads TGCGCCAGCAGTCGGGGGGGACCTTCTAGCACAGATACGCAGTATTTT. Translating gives CASSRGGPSSTDTQYF.

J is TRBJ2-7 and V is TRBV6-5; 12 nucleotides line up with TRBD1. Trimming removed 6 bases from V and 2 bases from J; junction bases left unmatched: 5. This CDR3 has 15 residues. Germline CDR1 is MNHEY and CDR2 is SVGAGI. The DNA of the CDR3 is TGTGCCAGCAGACCGGGACAGGGGGCAGCCTACGAGCAGTACTTC. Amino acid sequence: CASRPGQGAAYEQYF.

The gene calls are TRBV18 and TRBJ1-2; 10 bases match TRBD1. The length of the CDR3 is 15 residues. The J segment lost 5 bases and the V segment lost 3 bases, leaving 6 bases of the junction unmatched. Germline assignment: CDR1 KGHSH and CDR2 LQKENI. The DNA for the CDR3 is TGTGCCAGCTCACCGGACAGGGGGGACCTATATGGCTACACCTTC. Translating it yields CASSPDRGDLYGYTF.

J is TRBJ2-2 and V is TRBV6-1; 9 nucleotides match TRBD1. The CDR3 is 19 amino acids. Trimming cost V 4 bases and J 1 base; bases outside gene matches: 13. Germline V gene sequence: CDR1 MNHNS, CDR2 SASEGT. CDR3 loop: CASSGPGQGTLRNTGELFF. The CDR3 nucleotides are TGTGCCAGCAGTGGCCCGGGACAGGGCACACTAAGGAACACCGGGGAGCTGTTTTTT.

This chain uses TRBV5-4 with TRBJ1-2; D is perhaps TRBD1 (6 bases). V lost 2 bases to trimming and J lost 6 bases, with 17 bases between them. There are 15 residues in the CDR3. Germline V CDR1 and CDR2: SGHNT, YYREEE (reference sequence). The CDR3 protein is CASSFSDGQTDGYTF. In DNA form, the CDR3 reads TGTGCCAGCAGCTTCAGCGATGGACAGACCGATGGCTACACCTTC.

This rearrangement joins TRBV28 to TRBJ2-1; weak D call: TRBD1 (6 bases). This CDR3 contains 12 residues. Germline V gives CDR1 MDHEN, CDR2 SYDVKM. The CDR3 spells CAGGRSYNEQFF. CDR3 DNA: TGTGCTGGGGGCCGCTCCTACAATGAGCAGTTCTTC.

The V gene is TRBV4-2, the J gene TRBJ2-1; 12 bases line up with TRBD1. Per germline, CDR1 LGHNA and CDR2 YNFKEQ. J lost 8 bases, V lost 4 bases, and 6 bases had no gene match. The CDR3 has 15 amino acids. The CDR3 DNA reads TGTGCCAGCAGCCCGCCGGGACAGGGGGCGGATGAGCAGTTCTTC. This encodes CASSPPGQGADEQFF.

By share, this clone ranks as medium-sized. CDR3 residues: CASTLAGHTNTEAFF. Written as DNA, the CDR3 is TGTGCCAGCACCTTAGCCGGACACACCAACACTGAAGCTTTCTTT. The gene calls are TRBV5-6 and TRBJ1-1, with a tentative D call TRBD1 (5 bases). The CDR3 length is 15 residues. Looked up from germline, CDR1 is SGHDT and CDR2 is YYEEEE. Deletions cut 6 bases from V and 2 bases from J, with 17 bases between.

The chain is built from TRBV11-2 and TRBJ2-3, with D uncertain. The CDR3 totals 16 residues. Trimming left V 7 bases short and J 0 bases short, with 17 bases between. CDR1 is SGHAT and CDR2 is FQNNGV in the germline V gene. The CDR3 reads CASIDNTRTSTDTQYF. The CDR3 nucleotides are TGTGCCAGCATTGATAATACTCGTACTAGCACAGATACGCAGTATTTT.

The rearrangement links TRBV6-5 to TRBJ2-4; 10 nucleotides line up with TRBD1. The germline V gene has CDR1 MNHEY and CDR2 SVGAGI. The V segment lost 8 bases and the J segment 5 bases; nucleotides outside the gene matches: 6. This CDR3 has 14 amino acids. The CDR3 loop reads CASGTGEVENIQYF. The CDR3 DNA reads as TGTGCCAGCGGGACAGGGGAGGTCGAAAACATTCAGTACTTC.

The CDR3 protein is CASSSGAEDYGYTF. CDR3 nucleotide sequence: TGCGCCAGCAGTTCAGGGGCAGAGGACTATGGCTACACCTTC. The chain employs TRBV10-2 and TRBJ1-2; TRBD1 is a possible D gene (6 bases). The germline V gene encodes CDR1 WSHSY and CDR2 SAAADI. The CDR3 is 14 amino acids. V lost 5 bases and J lost 3, with 13 bases in between.

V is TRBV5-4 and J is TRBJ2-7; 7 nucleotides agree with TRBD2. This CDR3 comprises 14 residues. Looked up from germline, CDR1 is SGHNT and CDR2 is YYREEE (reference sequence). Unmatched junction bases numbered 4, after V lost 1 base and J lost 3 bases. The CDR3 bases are TGTGCCAGCAGCTTGTACGGCGGGGGCTACGAGCAGTACTTC. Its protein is CASSLYGGGYEQYF.

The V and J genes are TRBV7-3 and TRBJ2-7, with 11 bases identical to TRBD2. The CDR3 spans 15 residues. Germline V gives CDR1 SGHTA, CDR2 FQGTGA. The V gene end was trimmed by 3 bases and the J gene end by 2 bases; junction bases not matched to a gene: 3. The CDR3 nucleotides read TGTGCCAGCAGCTTCGGACTAGCGGGCCCCTACGAGCAGTACTTC. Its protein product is CASSFGLAGPYEQYF.

The CDR3 nucleotides are TGTGCCAGCAGCTCGGGACAGGGTGTCATTAGCAATCAGCCCCAGCATTTT. It codes for CASSSGQGVISNQPQHF. This chain connects TRBV7-2 to TRBJ1-5; the match to TRBD1 covers 9 bases. Germline V gene data show CDR1 as SGHTA and CDR2 as FQGNSA. The CDR3 covers 17 residues. J was trimmed by 0 bases and V by 4 bases; bases with no gene match: 7.

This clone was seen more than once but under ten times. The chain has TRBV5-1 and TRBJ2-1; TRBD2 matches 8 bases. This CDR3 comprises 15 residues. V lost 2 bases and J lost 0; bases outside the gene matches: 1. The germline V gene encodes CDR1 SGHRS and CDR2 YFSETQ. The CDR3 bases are TGCGCCAGCAGCTTACTAGCGGCCTCCTACAATGAGCAGTTCTTC. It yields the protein CASSLLAASYNEQFF.

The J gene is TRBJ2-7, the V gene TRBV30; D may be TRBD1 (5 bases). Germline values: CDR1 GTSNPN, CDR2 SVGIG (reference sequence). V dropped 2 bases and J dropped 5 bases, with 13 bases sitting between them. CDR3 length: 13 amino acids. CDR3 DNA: TGTGCCTGGAGTTCAGGGCATATCCACGAGCAGTACTTC. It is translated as CAWSSGHIHEQYF.

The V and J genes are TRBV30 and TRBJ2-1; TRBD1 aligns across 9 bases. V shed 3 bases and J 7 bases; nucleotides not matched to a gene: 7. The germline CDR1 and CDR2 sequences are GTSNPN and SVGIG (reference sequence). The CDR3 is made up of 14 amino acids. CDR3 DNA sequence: TGTGCCTGGAGCGGACAGGGGCGAGGGAATGAGCAGTTCTTC. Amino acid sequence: CAWSGQGRGNEQFF.

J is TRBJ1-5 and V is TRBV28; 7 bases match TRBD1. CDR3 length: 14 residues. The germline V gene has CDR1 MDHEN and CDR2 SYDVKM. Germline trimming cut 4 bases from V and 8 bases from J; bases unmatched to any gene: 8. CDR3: CASSSSDRLKPQHF. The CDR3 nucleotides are TGTGCCAGCAGTTCCTCGGACAGGTTGAAGCCCCAGCATTTT.